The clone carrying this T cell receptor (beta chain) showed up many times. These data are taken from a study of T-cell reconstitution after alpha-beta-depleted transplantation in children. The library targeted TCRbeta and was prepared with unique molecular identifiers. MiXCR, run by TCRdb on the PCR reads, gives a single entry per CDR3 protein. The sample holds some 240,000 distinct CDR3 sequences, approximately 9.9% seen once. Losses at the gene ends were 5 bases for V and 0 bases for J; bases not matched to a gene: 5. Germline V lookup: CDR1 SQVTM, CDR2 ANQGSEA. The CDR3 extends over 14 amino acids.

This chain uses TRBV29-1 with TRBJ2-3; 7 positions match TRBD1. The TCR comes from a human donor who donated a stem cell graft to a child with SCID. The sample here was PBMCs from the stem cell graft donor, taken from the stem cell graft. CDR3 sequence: CSVFGTVSTDTQYF. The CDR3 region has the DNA TGCAGCGTTTTCGGGACAGTTAGCACAGATACGCAGTATTTT.